This TCR beta chain was found in a study of control samples from healthy donors and cancer patients. Measured with immunoSEQ multiplex PCR; TCRdb has only the in-frame clones, and not every one. The sample carries 140,000 to 150,000 clones, 75% to 95% recorded once. The germline V gene has CDR1 GTSNPN and CDR2 SVGIG (reference sequence). This CDR3 has 14 amino acids. The source of this sequence is a man aged 30 to 45 in good health. The chain uses TRBV30 and TRBJ2-1, with D perhaps assigned TRBD1 or TRBD2 (6 bases each). What was sequenced was blood. CDR3 nucleotides: TGTGCTTTGGAGGGGGGCAGCTCCTACAATGAGCAGTTCTTC. Translating gives CALEGGSSYNEQFF.